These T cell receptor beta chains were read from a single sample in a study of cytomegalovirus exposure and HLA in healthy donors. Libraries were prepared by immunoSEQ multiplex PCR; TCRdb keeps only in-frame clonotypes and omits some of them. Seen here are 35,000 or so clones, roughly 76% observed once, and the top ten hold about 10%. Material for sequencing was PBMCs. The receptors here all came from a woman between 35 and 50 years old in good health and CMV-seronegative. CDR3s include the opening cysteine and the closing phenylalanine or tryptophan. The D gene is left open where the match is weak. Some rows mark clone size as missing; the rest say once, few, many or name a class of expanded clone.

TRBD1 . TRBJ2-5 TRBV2 CAGKDRGETQYF TGTGCCGGGAAGGACAGGGGGGAGACCCAGTACTTC
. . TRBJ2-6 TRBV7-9 CASSLAYSTGANVLTF TGTGCCAGCAGCTTAGCGTACAGCACTGGGGCCAACGTCCTGACTTTC
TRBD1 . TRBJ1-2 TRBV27 CASRPRDRPNYGYTF TGTGCCAGCAGACCCCGGGACAGACCTAACTATGGCTACACCTTC
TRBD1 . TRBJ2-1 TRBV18 CASSTGGHEQFF TGTGCCAGCTCGACAGGGGGCCATGAGCAGTTCTTC
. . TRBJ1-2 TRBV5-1 CASSLGGRAGSGYTF TGCGCCAGCAGCTTGGGAGGCAGGGCTGGATCTGGCTACACCTTC
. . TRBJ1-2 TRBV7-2 CASSPRQATGGYTF TGTGCCAGCAGCCCCCGACAGGCTACAGGAGGCTACACCTTC
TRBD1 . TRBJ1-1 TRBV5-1 CASSHKDRAPAFF TGCGCCAGCAGCCATAAGGACAGGGCCCCAGCTTTCTTT
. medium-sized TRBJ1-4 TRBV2 CASTTSGEKLFF TGTGCCAGCACCACCTCTGGCGAAAAACTGTTTTTT
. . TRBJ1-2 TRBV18 CASSPQGQGGYTF TGTGCCAGCTCACCCCAGGGGCAGGGAGGCTACACCTTC
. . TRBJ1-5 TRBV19 CASRVGNQPQHF TGTGCCAGCAGGGTTGGCAATCAGCCCCAGCATTTT
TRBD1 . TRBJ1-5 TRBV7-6 CASSQGTGLNQPQHF TGTGCCAGCAGCCAAGGGACAGGACTCAATCAGCCCCAGCATTTT
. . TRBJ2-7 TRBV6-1 CATDISPSGAYEQYF TGTGCCACCGACATTTCCCCCTCCGGCGCCTACGAGCAGTACTTC
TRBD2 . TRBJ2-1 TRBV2 CASRNGGVTYNEQFF TGTGCCAGCAGGAATGGGGGGGTGACCTACAATGAGCAGTTCTTC
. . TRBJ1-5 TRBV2 CASSASLGQHNQPQHF TGTGCCAGCAGCGCCTCCCTCGGACAGCACAATCAGCCCCAGCATTTT
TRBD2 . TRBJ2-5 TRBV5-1 CASSFEGGRETQYF TGCGCCAGCAGCTTTGAGGGAGGGAGAGAGACCCAGTACTTC
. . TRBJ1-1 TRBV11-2 CASSLRSLAGYSMNTEAFF TGTGCCAGCAGCTTAAGGTCATTGGCTGGGTATAGCATGAACACTGAAGCTTTCTTT
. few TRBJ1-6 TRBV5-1 CASSLGGGGSPLHF TGCGCCAGCAGCTTGGGTGGGGGAGGATCACCCCTCCACTTT
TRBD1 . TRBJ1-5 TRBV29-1 CSVAGTENQPQHF TGCAGCGTTGCCGGGACAGAGAATCAGCCCCAGCATTTT
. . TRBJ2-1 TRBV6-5 CASSYRDTDNEQFF TGTGCCAGCAGTTACAGAGACACAGACAATGAGCAGTTCTTC
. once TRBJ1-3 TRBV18 CASSPTQATGNTIYF TGTGCCAGCTCACCAACTCAGGCGACTGGAAACACCATATATTTT
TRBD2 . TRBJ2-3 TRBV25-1 CASQGATTSGDNTQYF TGTGCCAGTCAGGGAGCCACTACTAGCGGGGATAATACGCAGTATTTT
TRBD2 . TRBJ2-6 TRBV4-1 CASSQTPARGAGANVLTF TGCGCCAGCAGCCAAACCCCAGCTCGGGGGGCTGGGGCCAACGTCCTGACTTTC
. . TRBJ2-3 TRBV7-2 CASSLVSGTDTQYF TGTGCCAGCAGCTTAGTTTCTGGCACAGATACGCAGTATTTT
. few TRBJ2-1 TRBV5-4 CASSSSGSNEQFF TGTGCCAGCAGCTCGTCGGGGTCCAATGAGCAGTTCTTC
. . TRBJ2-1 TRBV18 CASSYGGLGWDEQFF TGTGCCAGCTCATATGGAGGCCTAGGTTGGGATGAGCAGTTCTTC
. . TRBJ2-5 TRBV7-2 CASSLNRASQETQYF TGTGCCAGCAGCCTTAACAGGGCGTCCCAAGAGACCCAGTACTTC
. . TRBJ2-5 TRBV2 CASTKNRESRETQYF TGTGCCAGCACCAAAAACCGCGAATCACGGGAAACCCAGTACTTC
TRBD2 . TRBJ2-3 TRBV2 CASRVTGGTDTQYF TGTGCCAGCAGAGTCACGGGGGGGACAGATACGCAGTATTTT
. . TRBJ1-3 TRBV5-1 CASSSGSSGNTIYF TGCGCCAGCAGCTCAGGTAGCTCTGGAAACACCATATATTTT
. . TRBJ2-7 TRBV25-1 CASSVTHEQYF TGTGCCAGCAGTGTGACACACGAGCAGTACTTC
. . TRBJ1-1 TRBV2 CASTQHLRGTEAFF TGTGCCAGCACACAACACTTACGGGGCACTGAAGCTTTCTTT
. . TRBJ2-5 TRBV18 CASSPYSPQETQYF TGTGCCAGCTCACCATACAGTCCCCAAGAGACCCAGTACTTC
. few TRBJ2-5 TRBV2 CASSPTETQYF TGTGCCAGCAGTCCTACAGAGACCCAGTACTTC
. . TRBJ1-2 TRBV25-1 CASSENVDYGYTF TGTGCCAGCAGTGAAAACGTAGACTATGGCTACACCTTC
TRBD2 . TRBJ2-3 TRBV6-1 CASSGGVYTQYF TGTGCCAGCAGCGGGGGGGTGTATACGCAGTATTTT
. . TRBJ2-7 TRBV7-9 CASSLDQGGEQYF TGTGCCAGCAGCTTAGATCAGGGCGGCGAGCAGTACTTC
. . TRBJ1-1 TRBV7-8 CASSLVGGEAFF TGTGCCAGCAGCTTAGTAGGCGGTGAAGCTTTCTTT
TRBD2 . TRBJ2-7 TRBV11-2 CASSFRSGGAFSYEQYF TGTGCCAGCAGCTTCCGTAGCGGGGGGGCTTTTTCCTACGAGCAGTACTTC
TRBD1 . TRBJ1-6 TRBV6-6 CASSPGTGGAGLHF TGTGCCAGCAGTCCCGGGACAGGGGGCGCGGGGCTCCACTTT
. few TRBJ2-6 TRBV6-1 CAGGQLSGANVLTF TGTGCCGGTGGACAGTTATCTGGGGCCAACGTCCTGACTTTC
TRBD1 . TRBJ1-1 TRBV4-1 CASSHAGDRATEAFF TGCGCCAGCAGCCACGCCGGGGACAGGGCTACTGAAGCTTTCTTT
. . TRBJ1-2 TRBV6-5 CASSYSMPVAGYTF TGTGCCAGCAGTTACTCGATGCCGGTCGCCGGCTACACCTTC
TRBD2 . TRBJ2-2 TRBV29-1 CSVGDSGGRGELFF TGCAGCGTTGGGGATAGCGGGGGCCGCGGGGAGCTGTTTTTT
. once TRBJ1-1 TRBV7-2 CASSLGADSQAFF TGTGCCAGCAGCTTGGGAGCAGATAGTCAAGCTTTCTTT
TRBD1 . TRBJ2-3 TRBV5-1 CASSFGQGESDTQYF TGCGCCAGCAGCTTCGGTCAGGGGGAGTCAGATACGCAGTATTTT
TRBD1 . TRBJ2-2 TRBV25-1 CASSKRTGKGELFF TGTGCCAGCAGTAAACGGACAGGGAAAGGGGAGCTGTTTTTT
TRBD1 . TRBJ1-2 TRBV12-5 CASASDRSDYYGYTF TGTGCTAGTGCCTCGGACAGGTCGGACTACTATGGCTACACCTTC
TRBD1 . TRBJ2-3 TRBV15 CATSRPGQITDTQYF TGTGCCACCAGCAGACCGGGACAGATCACAGATACGCAGTATTTT
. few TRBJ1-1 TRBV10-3 CAISGGPEAFF TGTGCCATCAGCGGAGGGCCAGAAGCTTTCTTT
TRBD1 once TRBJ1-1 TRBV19 CASSRDRERTEAFF TGTGCCAGTAGTAGGGACAGGGAGAGGACTGAAGCTTTCTTT